Each of the 20 T cell receptor beta chains below was sequenced from the same sample in a study of blood T cell repertoires in COVID-19. Some clones are missing from TCRdb's copy, which holds only in-frame ones; the method was immunoSEQ multiplex PCR. The table shows over 40,000 clones, with under 85% occurring only once. Input material: peripheral blood. The receptors here all came from a man aged 35 to 55 with acute or convalescent COVID-19.

The genes are TRBV18 and TRBJ2-2; D not resolved. This CDR3 is 13 amino acids long. Germline loops: CDR1 KGHSH, CDR2 LQKENI. The V gene lost 4 bases and the J gene lost 5 bases, with 8 bases spanning the gap. CDR3 DNA sequence: TGTGCCAGCTCACAGGAGTCGACCGGGGAGCTGTTTTTT. Translated, it gives CASSQESTGELFF. Full variable domain (outside the CDR3, taken from reference TRBV18 and TRBJ2-2): NAGVMQNPRHLVRRRGQEARLRCSPMKGHSHVYWYRQLPEEGLKFMVYLQKENIIDESGMPKERFSAEFPKEGPSILRIQQVVRGDSAAYFCASSQESTGELFFGEGSRLTVL.

The table lists this clone with a count of one. V and J are TRBV3-1 (or the pseudogene TRBV3-2) and TRBJ1-6; D uncertain. Per germline, CDR1 LGHDT and CDR2 YNNKEL (reference sequence). The CDR3 is 15 residues long. V was clipped by 1 base and J by 7 bases, with 11 bases between them. The CDR3 region is CASSQAGNGNSPLHF. The CDR3 nucleotides read TGTGCCAGCAGCCAAGCCGGGAACGGAAATTCACCCCTCCACTTT.

V gene TRBV6-5 combines with J gene TRBJ2-7; no definite D call. The CDR3 contains 13 residues. V lost 8 bases, J lost 3 bases, and 14 bases lay in between. Per the germline V gene, CDR1 is MNHEY and CDR2 is SVGAGI. The CDR3 protein is CASSRIGNYEQYF. In DNA form, the CDR3 reads TGTGCCAGCTCTAGAATCGGTAACTACGAGCAGTACTTC.

The genes are TRBV2 and TRBJ1-3, with 9 bases aligning to TRBD1. Trimming took 6 bases from V and 2 from J; bases not matched to a gene: 8. The CDR3 length is 16 residues. CDR1 SNHLY and CDR2 FYNNEI come from the germline V gene. CDR3 coding DNA: TGTGCCAGCAGACTCCTCGGGACAGGGACTGGAAACACCATATATTTT. Encoded protein: CASRLLGTGTGNTIYF.

The rearrangement uses TRBV19 and TRBJ2-2, with TRBD2 identical over 10 bases. The germline V gene has CDR1 LNHDA and CDR2 SQIVND (reference sequence). J was trimmed by 4 bases and V by 6 bases; bases with no gene match: 8. This CDR3 is built from 16 residues. CDR3 bases: TGTGCCAGTAGGATACCTAGCGGGGGTGGCACCGGGGAGCTGTTTTTT. Its protein product is CASRIPSGGGTGELFF. The entire variable domain, with the rest obtained from reference TRBV19 and TRBJ2-2, is as follows: DGGITQSPKYLFRKEGQNVTLSCEQNLNHDAMYWYRQDPGQGLRLIYYSQIVNDFQKGDIAEGYSVSREKKESFPLTVTSAQKNPTAFYLCASRIPSGGGTGELFFGEGSRLTVL.

The chain recombines TRBV19 with TRBJ1-1; D uncertain. V gave up 7 bases and J gave up 1 base, with 13 bases separating them. The length of the CDR3 is 14 residues. Germline lookup yields CDR1 LNHDA and CDR2 SQIVND (reference sequence). CDR3 coding DNA: TGTGCCAGTAACTTACTCGGCGGGAACACTGAAGCTTTCTTT. Translated, it gives CASNLLGGNTEAFF.

The chain employs TRBV11-2 and TRBJ1-3; D not certain. This CDR3 is 15 amino acids long. In germline, CDR1 is SGHAT, CDR2 FQNNGV. Trimming removed 6 bases from V and 0 bases from J, with 12 bases in between. CDR3 loop: CASSLTSSSGNTIYF. The CDR3 region has the DNA TGTGCCAGCAGTCTGACATCGAGCTCTGGAAACACCATATATTTT.

The rearrangement joins TRBV7-8 to TRBJ2-7; 12 positions agree with TRBD1. Germline CDR1 reads SGHVS; CDR2 reads FQNEAQ. The CDR3 runs 15 residues. V gave up 3 bases and J gave up 4 bases; unmatched junction bases: 4. The CDR3 reads CASSFVGQGAYEQYF. The DNA of the CDR3 is TGTGCCAGCAGCTTCGTGGGACAGGGGGCATACGAGCAGTACTTC.

J is TRBJ2-1 and V is TRBV5-1, with a tentative D call TRBD1 (6 bases). Per germline, CDR1 SGHRS and CDR2 YFSETQ. The CDR3 runs to 18 residues. V dropped 2 bases and J dropped 4 bases, with 22 bases sitting between them. The CDR3 here is CASSFEYLDDRRYNEQFF. The CDR3, as DNA: TGCGCCAGCAGCTTTGAATATCTCGACGACAGGAGATACAATGAGCAGTTCTTC.

This chain links TRBV7-2 with TRBJ2-7; TRBD1 matches 7 bases. The CDR3 loop spans 13 amino acids. CDR1 and CDR2 from the germline V gene are SGHTA and FQGNSA. V was pared by 5 bases and J by 3 bases, with 4 bases of the junction left unmatched. As DNA, the CDR3 is TGTGCCAGCAGCACTCGACAGGGCTACGAGCAGTACTTC. Protein product: CASSTRQGYEQYF.

The chain carries TRBV5-1 and TRBJ2-3; 13 nucleotides align to TRBD2. J lost 3 bases, V lost 0 bases, and 4 bases had no gene match. The germline V gene has CDR1 SGHRS and CDR2 YFSETQ. The CDR3 runs 17 residues. The DNA for the CDR3 is TGCGCCAGCAGCTTGGGACTAGCGGGGGGCGGGACAGATACGCAGTATTTT. Amino acids: CASSLGLAGGGTDTQYF.

This clone appeared a single time. This rearrangement joins TRBV9 to TRBJ2-5; TRBD2 matches at 7 bases. The germline V gene encodes CDR1 SGDLS and CDR2 YYNGEE. V was clipped by 2 bases and J by 4 bases; unmatched bases: 8. The CDR3 covers 15 residues. DNA of the CDR3: TGTGCCAGCAGCGTTATCCCCAGCGGGGCAGAGACCCAGTACTTC. Protein: CASSVIPSGAETQYF.

The chain is built from TRBV18 and TRBJ1-1, with TRBD1 matching 8 bases. The CDR3 is 15 amino acids. V trimming: 6 bases; J trimming: 0 bases; junction bases outside the gene matches: 6. The germline CDR1 and CDR2 sequences are KGHSH and LQKENI. The CDR3 nucleotides read TGTGCCAGCTCGTCGAACAGGGGGATGAACACTGAAGCTTTCTTT. This translates into CASSSNRGMNTEAFF.

This chain uses TRBV19 with TRBJ1-2; tentative D call: TRBD1 (6 bases). This CDR3 is 14 amino acids long. Looked up from germline, CDR1 is LNHDA and CDR2 is SQIVND (reference sequence). The ends were cut back, 5 bases at V and 1 base at J, with 11 bases in the middle. The DNA for the CDR3 is TGTGCCAGTAGTTCCAGGGGCATTAACTATGGCTACACCTTC. It translates to CASSSRGINYGYTF.

The V and J genes are TRBV11-3 and TRBJ2-3; no clear D gene. Trimming left V 5 bases short and J 4 bases short, with 7 bases between. This CDR3 comprises 12 residues. Per the germline V gene, CDR1 is SGHNT and CDR2 is YENEEA. CDR3 DNA: TGTGCCAGCAGCGGCCCCGCAGATACGCAGTATTTT. Residues: CASSGPADTQYF.

This clone was seen only once. The chain couples TRBV19 to TRBJ2-3; TRBD1 is a possible D gene (6 bases). The ends were cut back, 3 bases at V and 2 bases at J, with 12 bases in the middle. The CDR3 totals 15 residues. CDR1 is LNHDA, CDR2 SQIVND, per germline (reference sequence). CDR3 in amino acids: CASSILAGVTDTQYF. DNA of the CDR3: TGTGCCAGTAGTATCTTGGCAGGGGTCACAGATACGCAGTATTTT.

The chain carries TRBV2 and TRBJ2-2; 8 bases line up with TRBD2. The germline CDR1 and CDR2 sequences are SNHLY and FYNNEI. With 7 bases clipped from V and 6 bases from J, the junction kept 7 bases outside the gene matches. This CDR3 spans 14 amino acids. This CDR3 reads CASKSGRTSGELFF. DNA of the CDR3: TGTGCCAGCAAGAGCGGGAGAACTTCCGGGGAGCTGTTTTTT.

This chain uses TRBV27 with TRBJ2-5; 8 bases fit TRBD1. CDR3 length equals 15 residues. Trimming cost V 3 bases and J 6 bases; bases outside gene matches: 9. CDR1 MNHEY and CDR2 SMNVEV come from the germline V gene (reference sequence). The CDR3 protein is CASSFGGTGRQTQYF. The CDR3 DNA follows: TGTGCCAGCAGTTTTGGCGGGACAGGCCGACAGACCCAGTACTTC.

CDR3 protein: CASSSYPDRGTSGANVLTF. In nucleotides, the CDR3 is TGTGCCAGCAGCTCCTACCCCGACAGGGGTACCTCTGGGGCCAACGTCCTGACTTTC. V gene TRBV27 combines with J gene TRBJ2-6; 8 positions match TRBD1. This CDR3 comprises 19 residues. Trimming cost V 6 bases and J 0 bases; bases outside gene matches: 13. Looked up from germline, CDR1 is MNHEY and CDR2 is SMNVEV (reference sequence).

This chain links TRBV2 with TRBJ1-6; 8 nucleotides agree with TRBD1. Per the germline V gene, CDR1 is SNHLY and CDR2 is FYNNEI. The length of the CDR3 is 15 residues. V lost 8 bases and J lost 7; bases outside the gene matches: 10. This chain's CDR3 is CASGRTGNTNSPLHF. The DNA for the CDR3 is TGTGCCAGCGGACGGACAGGGAACACGAATTCACCCCTCCACTTT.